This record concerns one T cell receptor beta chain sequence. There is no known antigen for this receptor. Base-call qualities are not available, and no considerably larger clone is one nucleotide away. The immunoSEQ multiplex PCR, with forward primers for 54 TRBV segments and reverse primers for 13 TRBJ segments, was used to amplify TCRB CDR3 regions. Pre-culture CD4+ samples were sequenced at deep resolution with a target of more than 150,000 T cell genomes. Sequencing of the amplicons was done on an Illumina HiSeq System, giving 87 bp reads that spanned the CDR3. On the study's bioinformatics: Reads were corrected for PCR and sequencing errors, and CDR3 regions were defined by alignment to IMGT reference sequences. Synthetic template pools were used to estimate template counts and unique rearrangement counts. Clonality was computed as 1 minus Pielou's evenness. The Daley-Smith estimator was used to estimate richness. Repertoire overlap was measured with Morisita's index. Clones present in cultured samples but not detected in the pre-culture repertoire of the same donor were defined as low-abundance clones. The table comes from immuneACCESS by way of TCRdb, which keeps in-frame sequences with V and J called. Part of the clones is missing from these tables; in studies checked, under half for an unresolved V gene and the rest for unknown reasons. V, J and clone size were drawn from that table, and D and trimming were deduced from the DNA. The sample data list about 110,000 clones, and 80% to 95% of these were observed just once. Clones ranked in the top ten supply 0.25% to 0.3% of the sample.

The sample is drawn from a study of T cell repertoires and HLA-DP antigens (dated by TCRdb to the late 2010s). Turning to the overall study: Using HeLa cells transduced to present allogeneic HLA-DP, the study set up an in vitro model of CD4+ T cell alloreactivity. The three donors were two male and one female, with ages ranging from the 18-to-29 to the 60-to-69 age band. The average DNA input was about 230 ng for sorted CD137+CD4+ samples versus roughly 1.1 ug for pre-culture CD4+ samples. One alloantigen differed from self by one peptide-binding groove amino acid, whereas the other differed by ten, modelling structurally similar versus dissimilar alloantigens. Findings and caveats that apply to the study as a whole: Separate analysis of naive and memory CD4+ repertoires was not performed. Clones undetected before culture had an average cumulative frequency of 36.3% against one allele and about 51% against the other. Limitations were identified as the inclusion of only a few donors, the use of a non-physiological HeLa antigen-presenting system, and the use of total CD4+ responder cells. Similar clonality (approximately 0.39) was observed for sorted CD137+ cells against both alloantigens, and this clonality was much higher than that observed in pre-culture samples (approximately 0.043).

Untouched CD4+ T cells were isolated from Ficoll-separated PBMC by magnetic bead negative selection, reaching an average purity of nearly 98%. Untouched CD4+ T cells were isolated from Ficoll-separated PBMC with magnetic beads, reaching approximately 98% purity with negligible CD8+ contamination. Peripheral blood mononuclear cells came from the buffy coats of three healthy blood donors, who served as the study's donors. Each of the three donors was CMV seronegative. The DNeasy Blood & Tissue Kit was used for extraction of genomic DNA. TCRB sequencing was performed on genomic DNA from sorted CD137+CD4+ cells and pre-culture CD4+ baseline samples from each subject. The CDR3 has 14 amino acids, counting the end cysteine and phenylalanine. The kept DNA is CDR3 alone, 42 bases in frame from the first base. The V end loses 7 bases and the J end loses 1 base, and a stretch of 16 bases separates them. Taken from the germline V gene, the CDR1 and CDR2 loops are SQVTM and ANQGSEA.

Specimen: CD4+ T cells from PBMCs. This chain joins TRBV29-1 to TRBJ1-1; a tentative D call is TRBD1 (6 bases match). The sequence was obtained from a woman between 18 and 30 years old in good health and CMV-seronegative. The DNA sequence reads TGCAGCGCGGCGCGGGGGCAGGGGAACACTGAAGCTTTCTTT. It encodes CSAARGQGNTEAFF.